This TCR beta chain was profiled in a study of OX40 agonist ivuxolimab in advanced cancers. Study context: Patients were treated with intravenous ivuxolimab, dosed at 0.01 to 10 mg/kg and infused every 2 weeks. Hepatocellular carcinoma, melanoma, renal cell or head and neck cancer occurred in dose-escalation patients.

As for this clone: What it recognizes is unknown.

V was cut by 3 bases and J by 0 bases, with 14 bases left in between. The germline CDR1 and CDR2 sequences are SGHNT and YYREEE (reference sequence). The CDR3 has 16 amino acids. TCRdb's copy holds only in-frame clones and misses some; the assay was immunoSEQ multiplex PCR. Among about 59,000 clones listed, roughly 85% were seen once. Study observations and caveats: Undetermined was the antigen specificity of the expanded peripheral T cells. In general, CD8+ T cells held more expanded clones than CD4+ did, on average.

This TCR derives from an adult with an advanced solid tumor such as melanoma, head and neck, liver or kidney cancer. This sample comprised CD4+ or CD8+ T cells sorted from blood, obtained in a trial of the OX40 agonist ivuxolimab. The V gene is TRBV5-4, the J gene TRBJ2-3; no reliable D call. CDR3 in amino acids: CASSWYLNPSTDTQYF. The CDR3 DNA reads TGTGCCAGCAGCTGGTACCTTAACCCTAGCACAGATACGCAGTATTTT.